These 13 T cell receptor beta chains originate from one sample sequenced in a study of molecular identifiers for immune sequencing clone quantification. MiXCR, applied by TCRdb to the PCR reads, yields one record per CDR3 protein. In the table there are about 640,000 distinct CDR3 sequences, just under 20% of which are singletons. The specimen was naive CD8+ T cells from blood, with Jurkat cell RNA spiked in. Subset given: FACS-sorted CD8+CD4-CCR7+CD45RA+ naive T cells. These receptors were obtained from a human donor in good health. Some libraries in this study had Jurkat cell RNA spiked in.

This clonotype was picked up many times. The rearrangement uses TRBV29-1 and TRBJ1-5; unclear D gene. The CDR3 length is 8 residues. Trimming removed 3 bases at V and 13 bases at J, with 4 bases between. Germline CDR1 is SQVTM and CDR2 is ANQGSEA. The CDR3 DNA reads TGCAGCGTTGATGGTCAGCATTTT. It is translated as CSVDGQHF.

The chain joins TRBV2 to TRBJ1-1, with 7 nucleotides matching TRBD1. The CDR3 sequence is 14 residues long. Germline loops: CDR1 SNHLY, CDR2 FYNNEI. The J segment lost 0 bases and the V segment lost 7 bases, leaving 5 bases of the junction unmatched. In DNA form, the CDR3 reads TGTGCCAGCAAGCAGGGGGTCATGAACACTGAAGCTTTCTTT. Its protein is CASKQGVMNTEAFF. The complete variable domain, with remaining parts taken from reference TRBV2 and TRBJ1-1, reads EPEVTQTPSHQVTQMGQEVILRCVPISNHLYFYWYRQILGQKVEFLVSFYNNEISEKSEIFDDQFSVERPDGSNFTLKIRSTKLEDSAMYFCASKQGVMNTEAFFGQGTRLTVV.

This clonotype was detected many times. This chain joins TRBV4-1 and TRBJ1-6; no definite D call. This CDR3 is 15 amino acids long. Germline V CDR1 and CDR2: MGHRA, YSYEKL. Trimming cost V 5 bases and J 3 bases, with 11 bases left between them. For the CDR3, the DNA is TGCGCCAGCAGCACCCCGACGGGCTATAATTCACCCCTCCACTTT. Translation gives CASSTPTGYNSPLHF.

On this clonotype itself: With a much larger clone just one base away, this may be a read error. This chain connects TRBV3-1 to TRBJ2-3, with no clear D. The V end was cut by 5 bases, the J end by 6 bases, with 18 bases between. Germline assignment: CDR1 LGHDT and CDR2 YNNKEL (reference sequence). The CDR3 totals 15 residues. In nucleotides, the CDR3 is TGTGCCAGCAGCGAATATAAGGACCCCAGGGATACGCAGTATTTT. Its translation is CASSEYKDPRDTQYF.

This clonotype was recorded a few times. The chain recombines TRBV19 with TRBJ2-5; the D is unclear. Germline CDR1 LNHDA, CDR2 SQIVND (reference sequence). V shed 3 bases and J shed 2 bases, with 13 bases lying between them. This CDR3 is 15 amino acids long. The CDR3 sequence is CASSIWQAEQETQYF. The DNA for the CDR3 is TGTGCCAGTAGTATCTGGCAGGCCGAGCAAGAGACCCAGTACTTC.

This clonotype was seen at least ten times. This chain uses TRBV29-1 with TRBJ2-3; D might be TRBD1 or TRBD2, each matching 5 bases. The germline CDR1 and CDR2 sequences are SQVTM and ANQGSEA. The CDR3 loop spans 15 amino acids. Trimming took 4 bases from V and 6 from J, leaving 20 bases between them. The DNA of the CDR3 is TGCAGCGTTGTGACCGGGACCCCCGAAGGGGATACGCAGTATTTT. Its protein product is CSVVTGTPEGDTQYF.

This clonotype was counted many times. This sequence joins TRBV20-1 and TRBJ1-1, with D unclear. The CDR3 loop spans 15 amino acids. Germline CDR1 is DFQATT and CDR2 is SNEGSKA (reference sequence). The V end lost 0 bases, the J end lost 2 bases, and 13 bases lay between the germline ends. CDR3 in amino acids: CSARDFKDVNTEAFF. The CDR3 DNA follows: TGCAGTGCTAGAGATTTTAAGGACGTTAACACTGAAGCTTTCTTT.

Comments on this clonotype: The CDR3 does not close with the conserved phenylalanine or tryptophan, likely indicating a read error. The genes are TRBV4-1 and TRBJ1-5, with 9 bases lining up with TRBD1. Trimming at V came to 1 base and at J to 5 bases, leaving 0 bases not matched to a gene. The CDR3 has 14 residues. Germline lookup yields CDR1 MGHRA and CDR2 YSYEKL. The CDR3 DNA follows: TGCGCCAGCAGCCAAGGGACAGGGGATCAGCCCCAGCATTCT. This encodes CASSQGTGDQPQHS.

This clonotype was observed at least ten times. The chain couples TRBV11-2 to TRBJ2-7; TRBD2 might be the D (7 bases). V was cut by 3 bases and J by 4 bases, with 13 bases left in between. This CDR3 spans 14 amino acids. The germline V gene encodes CDR1 SGHAT and CDR2 FQNNGV. CDR3 nucleotides: TGTGCCAGCAGCTTCGCCAGGGGAGGGTACGAGCAGTACTTC. It codes for CASSFARGGYEQYF.

The chain has TRBV4-3 and TRBJ2-5; TRBD1 matches 9 bases. Germline CDR1 is LGHNA and CDR2 is YSLEER. The CDR3 loop spans 19 amino acids. V gave up 0 bases and J gave up 2 bases; unmatched junction bases: 13. DNA for the CDR3: TGCGCCAGCAGCCAAGATTTGGGGACAGGGTTTCTTGGTCAAGAGACCCAGTACTTC. It encodes CASSQDLGTGFLGQETQYF.

This clonotype occurred many times. The J gene is TRBJ2-3, the V gene TRBV2; D unresolved. This CDR3 has 15 amino acids. CDR1 is SNHLY and CDR2 is FYNNEI in the germline V gene. With 2 bases removed from V and 4 bases from J, the gap between germline ends came to 13 bases. This CDR3 is CASSELLGSADTQYF. Written as DNA, the CDR3 is TGTGCCAGCAGTGAACTCCTAGGGTCCGCAGATACGCAGTATTTT.

Details on this clonotype: This may be a read error: a much more frequent sequence differs by one nucleotide. The chain recombines TRBV7-9 with TRBJ1-3, with D tentatively TRBD1 (6 bases). This CDR3 has 17 residues. Per germline, CDR1 SEHNR and CDR2 FQNEAQ (reference sequence). Between the trimmed V and J ends, which lost 1 base and 0 bases, there was a span of 13 bases. CDR3 in amino acids: CASSLGFRGSSGNTIYF. The CDR3 nucleotides read TGTGCCAGCAGCTTAGGATTCAGGGGATCCTCTGGAAACACCATATATTTT.

This clonotype was counted only a few times. V usage is TRBV7-9 and J usage is TRBJ2-2, with no clear D. The CDR3 covers 12 residues. The germline V and J ends were trimmed by 8 bases and 6 bases, with 10 bases remaining between them. In germline, CDR1 is SEHNR, CDR2 FQNEAQ (reference sequence). CDR3 sequence reads: CASAQDAGELFF. CDR3 nucleotides: TGTGCCAGCGCCCAGGATGCCGGGGAGCTGTTTTTT.